This entry concerns a single TCR beta chain. TCRdb re-clonotyped the PCR reads through MiXCR. The sample includes just under 20,000 clones, approximately 24% of them seen just once. The sample belongs to a study of metastatic and nonmetastatic thyroid tumors. Study at large: Repertoires from blood and tumor or nodule tissue of malignant and benign thyroid patients were compared.

The CDR3 contains 14 residues. Germline lookup yields CDR1 SGDLS and CDR2 YYNGEE. The ends were cut back, 0 bases at V and 7 bases at J, with 10 bases in the middle. Every patient underwent thyroid surgery untreated. Sequencing used adjacent normal tissue. V and J are TRBV9 and TRBJ2-2; no definite D call. This TCR derives from a female donor with papillary thyroid cancer or a benign thyroid nodule (not recorded which). Some clones in this sample may be carry-over from other donors' samples. CDR3 amino acids: CASSVAKGGGELFF. CDR3 DNA: TGTGCCAGCAGCGTAGCAAAGGGCGGCGGGGAGCTGTTTTTT.